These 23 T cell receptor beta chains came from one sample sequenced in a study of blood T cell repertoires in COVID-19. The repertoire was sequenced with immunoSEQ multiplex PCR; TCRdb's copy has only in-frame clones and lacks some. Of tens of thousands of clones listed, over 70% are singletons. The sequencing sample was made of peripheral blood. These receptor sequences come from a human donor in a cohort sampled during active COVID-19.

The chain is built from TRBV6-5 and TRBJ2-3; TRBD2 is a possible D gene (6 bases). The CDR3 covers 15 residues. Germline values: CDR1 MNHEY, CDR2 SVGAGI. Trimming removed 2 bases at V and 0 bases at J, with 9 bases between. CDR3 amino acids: CASSYRGASTDTQYF. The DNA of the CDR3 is TGTGCCAGCAGTTACCGCGGGGCTAGCACAGATACGCAGTATTTT.

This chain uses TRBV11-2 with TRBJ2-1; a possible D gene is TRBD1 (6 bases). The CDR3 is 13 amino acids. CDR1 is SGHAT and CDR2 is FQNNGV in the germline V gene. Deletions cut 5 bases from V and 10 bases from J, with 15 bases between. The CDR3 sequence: CASSPQGRREQFF. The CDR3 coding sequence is TGTGCCAGCAGCCCACAGGGAAGGCGCGAGCAGTTCTTC.

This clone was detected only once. CDR3 region: CASSMTPNSGNTIYF. The CDR3 DNA is TGTGCCAGCAGTATGACACCCAACTCTGGAAACACCATATATTTT. The V and J genes are TRBV6-5 and TRBJ1-3; D gene ambiguous. The V end lost 5 bases, the J end lost 0 bases, and 11 bases lay between the germline ends. Germline V gene sequence: CDR1 MNHEY, CDR2 SVGAGI. This CDR3 has 15 amino acids.

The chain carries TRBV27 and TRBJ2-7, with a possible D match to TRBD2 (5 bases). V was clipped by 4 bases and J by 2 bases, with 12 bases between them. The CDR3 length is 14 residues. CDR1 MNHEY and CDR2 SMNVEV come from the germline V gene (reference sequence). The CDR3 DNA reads TGTGCCAGCAGTTCCGAAGAGGGCACCTACGAGCAGTACGTC. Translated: CASSSEEGTYEQYV.

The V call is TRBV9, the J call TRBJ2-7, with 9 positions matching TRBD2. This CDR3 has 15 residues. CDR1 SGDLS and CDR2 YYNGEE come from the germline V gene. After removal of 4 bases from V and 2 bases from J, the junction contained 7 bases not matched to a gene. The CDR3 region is CASSPGTSSPYEQYF. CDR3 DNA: TGTGCCAGCAGCCCCGGGACTAGCAGCCCCTACGAGCAGTACTTC.

CDR3 DNA sequence: TGTGCCAGCAGCGTAGCACCCCCGGGACAGAATGAGCAGTTCTTC. Amino acids: CASSVAPPGQNEQFF. The rearrangement links TRBV9 to TRBJ2-1; 7 bases align to TRBD1. This CDR3 is 15 amino acids long. CDR1 and CDR2 (germline): SGDLS, YYNGEE. V trimming: 0 bases; J trimming: 7 bases; junction bases outside the gene matches: 7.

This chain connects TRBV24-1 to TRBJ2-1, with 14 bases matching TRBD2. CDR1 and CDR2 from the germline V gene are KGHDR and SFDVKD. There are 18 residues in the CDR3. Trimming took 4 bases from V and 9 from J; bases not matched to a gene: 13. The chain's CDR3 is CATSEPPVGLAGVGEQFF. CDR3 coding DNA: TGTGCCACCAGTGAGCCCCCTGTGGGACTAGCGGGAGTGGGTGAGCAGTTCTTC.

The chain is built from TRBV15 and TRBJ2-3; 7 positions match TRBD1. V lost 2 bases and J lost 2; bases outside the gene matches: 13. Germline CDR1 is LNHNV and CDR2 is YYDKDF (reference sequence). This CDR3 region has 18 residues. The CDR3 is CATSRTSPGTDLTDTQYF. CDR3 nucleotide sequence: TGTGCCACCAGCAGAACCTCCCCCGGGACAGATCTCACAGATACGCAGTATTTT.

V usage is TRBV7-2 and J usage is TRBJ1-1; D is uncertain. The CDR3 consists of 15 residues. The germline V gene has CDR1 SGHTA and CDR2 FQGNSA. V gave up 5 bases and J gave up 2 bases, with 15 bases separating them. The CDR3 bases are TGTGCCAGCAGCAGCCTGAGAACCGTCAACACTGAAGCTTTCTTT. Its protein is CASSSLRTVNTEAFF. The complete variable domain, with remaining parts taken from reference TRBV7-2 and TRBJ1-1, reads GAGVSQSPSNKVTEKGKDVELRCDPISGHTALYWYRQSLGQGLEFLIYFQGNSAPDKSGLPSDRFSAERTGGSVSTLTIQRTQQEDSAVYLCASSSLRTVNTEAFFGQGTRLTVV.

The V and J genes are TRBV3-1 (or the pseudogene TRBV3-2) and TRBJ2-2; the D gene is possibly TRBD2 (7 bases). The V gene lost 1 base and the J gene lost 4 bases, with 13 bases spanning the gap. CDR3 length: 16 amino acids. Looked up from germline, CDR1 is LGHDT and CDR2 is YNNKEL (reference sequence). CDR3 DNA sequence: TGTGCCAGCAGCCAAGCGGGGGGCGGTAGCACCGGGGAGCTGTTTTTT. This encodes CASSQAGGGSTGELFF.

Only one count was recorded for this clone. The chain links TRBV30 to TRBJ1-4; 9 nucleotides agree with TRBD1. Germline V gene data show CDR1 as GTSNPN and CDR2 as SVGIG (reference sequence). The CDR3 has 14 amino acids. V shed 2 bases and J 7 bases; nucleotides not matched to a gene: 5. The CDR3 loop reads CAWSKDRGFEKLFF. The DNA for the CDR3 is TGTGCCTGGAGTAAGGACAGGGGATTTGAAAAACTGTTTTTT.

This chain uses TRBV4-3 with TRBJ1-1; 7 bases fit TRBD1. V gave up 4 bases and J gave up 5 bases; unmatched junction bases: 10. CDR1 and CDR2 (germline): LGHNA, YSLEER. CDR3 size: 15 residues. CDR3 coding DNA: TGCGCCAGCAGCCCACGGACAGGTTGGGGAACTGAAGCTTTCTTT. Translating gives CASSPRTGWGTEAFF.

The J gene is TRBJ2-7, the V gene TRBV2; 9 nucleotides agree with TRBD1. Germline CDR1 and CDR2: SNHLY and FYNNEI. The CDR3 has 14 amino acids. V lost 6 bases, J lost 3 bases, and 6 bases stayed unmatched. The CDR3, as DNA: TGTGCCAGCAGCCCGGGACAGGGACTCTACGAGCAGTACTTC. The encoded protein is CASSPGQGLYEQYF.

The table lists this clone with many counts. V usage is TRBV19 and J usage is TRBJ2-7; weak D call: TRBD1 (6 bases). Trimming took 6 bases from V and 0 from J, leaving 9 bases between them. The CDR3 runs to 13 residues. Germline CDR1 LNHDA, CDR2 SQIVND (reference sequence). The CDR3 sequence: CASSETGSYEQYF. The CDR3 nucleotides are TGTGCCAGTAGCGAGACAGGCTCCTACGAGCAGTACTTC.

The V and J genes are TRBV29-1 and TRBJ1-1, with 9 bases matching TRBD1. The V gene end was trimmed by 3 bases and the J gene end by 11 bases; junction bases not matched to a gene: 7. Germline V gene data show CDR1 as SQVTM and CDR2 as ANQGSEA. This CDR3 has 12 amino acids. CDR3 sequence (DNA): TGCAGCGTTGAGTGGGACAGGGAGGTTGCTTTCTTT. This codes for CSVEWDREVAFF.

The CDR3 nucleotides are TGTGCCAGCAGCTCCCGGACAGGGCGATCACCCCTCCACTTT. Protein: CASSSRTGRSPLHF. The gene calls are TRBV7-6 and TRBJ1-6, with TRBD1 matching 8 bases. After removal of 4 bases from V and 10 bases from J, the junction contained 6 bases not matched to a gene. The CDR3 spans 14 residues. Germline V CDR1 and CDR2: SGHVS, FNYEAQ.

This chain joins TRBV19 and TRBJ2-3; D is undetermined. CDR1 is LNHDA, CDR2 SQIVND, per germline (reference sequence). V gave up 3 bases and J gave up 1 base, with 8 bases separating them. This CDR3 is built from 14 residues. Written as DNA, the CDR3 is TGTGCCAGTAGTATCCAGCAGGGCACAGATACGCAGTATTTT. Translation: CASSIQQGTDTQYF.

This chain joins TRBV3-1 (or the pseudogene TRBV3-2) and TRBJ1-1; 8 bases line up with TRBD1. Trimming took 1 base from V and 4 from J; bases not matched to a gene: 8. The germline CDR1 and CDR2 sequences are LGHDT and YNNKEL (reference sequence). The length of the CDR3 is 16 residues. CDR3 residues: CASSQVGRGHSTEAFF. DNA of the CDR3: TGTGCCAGCAGCCAAGTGGGCAGGGGGCATAGCACTGAAGCTTTCTTT.

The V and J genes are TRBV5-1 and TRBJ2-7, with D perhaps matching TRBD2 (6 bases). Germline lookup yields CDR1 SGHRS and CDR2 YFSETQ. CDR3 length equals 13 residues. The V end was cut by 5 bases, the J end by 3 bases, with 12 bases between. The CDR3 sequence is CASSSSGGYEQYV. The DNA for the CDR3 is TGCGCCAGCAGTTCTTCCGGGGGCTACGAGCAGTACGTC.

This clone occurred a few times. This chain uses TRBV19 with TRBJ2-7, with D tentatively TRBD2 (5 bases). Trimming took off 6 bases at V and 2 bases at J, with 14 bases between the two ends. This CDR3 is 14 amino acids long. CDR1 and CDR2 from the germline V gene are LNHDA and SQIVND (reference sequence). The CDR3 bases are TGTGCCAGTAGGAAGGGAGACGGACCCTACGAGCAGTACTTC. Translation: CASRKGDGPYEQYF.

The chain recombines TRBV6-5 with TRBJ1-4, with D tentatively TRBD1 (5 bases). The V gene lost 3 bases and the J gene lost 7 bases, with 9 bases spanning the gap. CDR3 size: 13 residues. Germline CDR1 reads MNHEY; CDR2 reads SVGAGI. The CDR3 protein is CASSYGQGEKLFF. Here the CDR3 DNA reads TGTGCCAGCAGTTATGGGCAGGGTGAAAAACTGTTTTTT.

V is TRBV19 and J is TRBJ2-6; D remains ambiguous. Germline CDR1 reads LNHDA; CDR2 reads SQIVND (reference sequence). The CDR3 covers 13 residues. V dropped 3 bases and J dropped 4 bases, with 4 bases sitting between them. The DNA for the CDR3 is TGTGCCAGTAGTATGGCCGGGGCCAACGTCCTGACTTTC. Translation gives CASSMAGANVLTF.

The CDR3 DNA is TGTGCCAGCAGCTCCTGGACAGGGAAGAAGGCTGAAGCTTTCTTT. Residues: CASSSWTGKKAEAFF. J is TRBJ1-1 and V is TRBV7-9, with 8 bases that match TRBD1. The germline V gene has CDR1 SEHNR and CDR2 FQNEAQ (reference sequence). This CDR3 spans 15 amino acids. Unmatched junction bases numbered 10, after V lost 4 bases and J lost 6 bases.